This T cell receptor (beta chain) was documented in a study of human T cells and chemical hapten exposure. The overall study: Patch tests applied 0.01% DPC to the upper back, read at 6 days.

Per germline, CDR1 LGHDT and CDR2 YNNKEL (reference sequence). This CDR3 region has 17 residues. V shed 1 base and J shed 5 bases, with 15 bases lying between them. The sample's time point: patch test 3, about 24 weeks after DPC sensitization. Stated treatment: therapeutic diphenylcyclopropenone sensitization with weekly scalp DPC. The study's findings and limits: While controls formed fewer of them, expanded TCRs formed significantly more large CDR3 similarity clusters.

Separate cDNA molecules received unique molecular identifiers, which the library attached to them. Via MiXCR, TCRdb re-called the RACE reads, giving one row per CDR3 protein. The table has 100,000 or so distinct CDR3 sequences, less than 35% seen once; the top ten hold roughly 2.6%. Comment on this clonotype: Antigen specificity is unknown.

The clonotype was recovered from a man aged 35 to 55 with alopecia areata. Some clones in this sample may be carry-over from other donors' samples. The rearrangement joins TRBV3-1 to TRBJ1-6; D remains ambiguous. The sequencing here drew on whole blood, taken in connection with sensitization to the hapten diphenylcyclopropenone (DPC). The CDR3 DNA is TGTGCCAGCAGCCAAGCTAGGACTGGCGGTGATAATTCACCCCTCCACTTT. Translating it yields CASSQARTGGDNSPLHF. The entire variable domain, with the rest obtained from reference TRBV3-1 and TRBJ1-6, is as follows: DTAVSQTPKYLVTQMGNDKSIKCEQNLGHDTMYWYKQDSKKFLKIMFSYNNKELIINETVPNRFSPKSPDKAHLNLHINSLELGDSAVYFCASSQARTGGDNSPLHFGNGTRLTVT.